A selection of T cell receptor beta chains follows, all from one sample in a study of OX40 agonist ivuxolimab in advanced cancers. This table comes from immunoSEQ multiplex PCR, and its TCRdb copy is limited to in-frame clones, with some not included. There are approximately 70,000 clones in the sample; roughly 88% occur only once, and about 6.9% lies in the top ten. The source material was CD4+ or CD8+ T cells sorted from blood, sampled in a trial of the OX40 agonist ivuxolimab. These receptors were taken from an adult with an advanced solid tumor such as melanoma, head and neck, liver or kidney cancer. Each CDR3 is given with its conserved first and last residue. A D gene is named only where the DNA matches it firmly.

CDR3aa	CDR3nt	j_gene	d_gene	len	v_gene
CASSPRGSEQYF	TGTGCCAGCAGCCCCAGGGGTAGCGAGCAGTACTTC	TRBJ2-7	NA	12	TRBV13
CASSLGQVTDEQFF	TGCGCCAGCAGCCTGGGACAGGTTACCGATGAGCAGTTCTTC	TRBJ2-1	TRBD1	14	TRBV5-1
CASTRVFLAKNIQYF	TGTGCCAGCACCCGAGTGTTCTTAGCCAAAAACATTCAGTACTTC	TRBJ2-4	NA	15	TRBV2
CASIEKGRSNSPLHF	TGTGCCAGTATCGAGAAGGGGCGAAGCAATTCACCCCTCCACTTT	TRBJ1-6	NA	15	TRBV19
CASRGQGGDTQYF	TGTGCCAGCAGAGGACAGGGGGGAGATACGCAGTATTTT	TRBJ2-3	TRBD1	13	TRBV6-6
CASSQGTSGRARRTGELFF	TGCGCCAGCAGCCAGGGGACTAGCGGGAGGGCCCGGAGGACCGGGGAGCTGTTTTTT	TRBJ2-2	TRBD2	19	TRBV4-1
CASSPPGNYGYTF	TGTGCCAGCTCACCACCAGGGAACTATGGCTACACCTTC	TRBJ1-2	NA	13	TRBV18
CASRTEGLEAFF	TGTGCCAGCAGGACTGAGGGGCTCGAAGCTTTCTTT	TRBJ1-1	NA	12	TRBV6-6
CASSYQGEAFF	TGTGCCAGCAGTTACCAGGGTGAAGCTTTCTTT	TRBJ1-1	NA	11	TRBV6-6
CASSEGWVGRGMNTEAFF	TGTGCCAGCAGTGAAGGATGGGTGGGAAGGGGCATGAACACTGAAGCTTTCTTT	TRBJ1-1	NA	18	TRBV6-1
CASSEGRGRSNTEAFF	TGTGCCAGCAGTGAAGGTAGGGGGCGATCGAACACTGAAGCTTTCTTT	TRBJ1-1	TRBD1	16	TRBV6-1
CASTSRETQYF	TGTGCCAGCACCTCGAGGGAGACCCAGTACTTC	TRBJ2-5	NA	11	TRBV6-1